This T cell receptor beta chain was captured by sequencing in a study of blood T cells in healthy people across ages. Findings and caveats of the study: Diversity estimated from one million T cells was considered an underestimate.

Primed by a sample-barcoded 5' primer and a J-beta primer mix, a second PCR proceeded for roughly 7 to 12 cycles. The authors tagged each cDNA molecule using a template-switch adaptor with 12 random nucleotides. Every sample produced at least 2.5 million CDR3-containing paired-end reads. TCRdb analysed the 5' RACE reads with MiXCR anew, one entry per CDR3 protein. The sample contains some 900,000 distinct CDR3 sequences, under 35% of which appear only once. The people who gave samples were healthy Caucasians from Russia, aged roughly 6 to 100. Note on this clonotype: As yet, its antigen is unknown.

The CDR3 is made up of 15 amino acids. Germline V lookup: CDR1 SGHVS, CDR2 FNYEAQ. V was pared by 8 bases and J by 0 bases, with 14 bases between. This sequence originates from a woman of 80 years or more in good health. The rearrangement joins TRBV7-6 to TRBJ2-1; no clear D. Material: blood. CDR3 sequence (DNA): TGTGCCAGCCCCTTCCCACTGTGCTCCTACAATGAGCAGTTCTTC. Translating it yields CASPFPLCSYNEQFF.